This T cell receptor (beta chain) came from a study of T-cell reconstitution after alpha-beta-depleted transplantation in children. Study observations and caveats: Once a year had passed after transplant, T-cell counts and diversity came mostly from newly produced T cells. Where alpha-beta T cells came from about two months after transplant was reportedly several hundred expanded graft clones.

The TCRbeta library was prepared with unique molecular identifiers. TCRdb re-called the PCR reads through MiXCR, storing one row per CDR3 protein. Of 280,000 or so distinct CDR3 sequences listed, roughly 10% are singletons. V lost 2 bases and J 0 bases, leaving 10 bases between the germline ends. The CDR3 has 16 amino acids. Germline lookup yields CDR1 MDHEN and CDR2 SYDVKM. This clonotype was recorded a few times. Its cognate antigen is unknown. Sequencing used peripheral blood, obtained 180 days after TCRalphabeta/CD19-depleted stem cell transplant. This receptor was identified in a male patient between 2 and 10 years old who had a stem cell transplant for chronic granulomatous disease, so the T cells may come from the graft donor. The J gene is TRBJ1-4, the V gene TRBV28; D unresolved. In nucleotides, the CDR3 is TGTGCCAGCAGTTTAGGTCTCTTTGCAACTAATGAAAAACTGTTTTTT. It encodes CASSLGLFATNEKLFF. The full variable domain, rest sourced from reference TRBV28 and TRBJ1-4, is DVKVTQSSRYLVKRTGEKVFLECVQDMDHENMFWYRQDPGLGLRLIYFSYDVKMKEKGDIPEGYSVSREKKERFSLILESASTNQTSMYLCASSLGLFATNEKLFFGSGTQLSVL.